The 5 T cell receptor beta chains given below trace back to one sample, sequenced in a study of blood T cell repertoires in COVID-19. Data came from immunoSEQ multiplex PCR; TCRdb stores just in-frame clones and leaves some out. The top ten hold roughly 11% of the sample, which has some 180,000 clones, 80% to 85% seen once. The sequencing input was peripheral blood. These TCRs come from a man in his 70s with active or convalescent COVID-19.

The chain carries TRBV11-2 and TRBJ1-2, with D possibly matching TRBD1 (6 bases). Germline CDR1 reads SGHAT; CDR2 reads FQNNGV. The CDR3 sequence is 13 residues long. V dropped 5 bases and J dropped 7 bases, with 14 bases sitting between them. The CDR3 DNA follows: TGTGCCAGCAGCCCCAGAAGGGGGTCTGGCTACACCTTC. Its translation is CASSPRRGSGYTF.

The chain has TRBV5-1 and TRBJ2-5; D ambiguous. CDR1 is SGHRS and CDR2 is YFSETQ in the germline V gene. The CDR3 totals 16 residues. The V and J ends lost 0 bases and 2 bases respectively, with 14 bases between them. CDR3: CASSLDPPAWQETQYF. The CDR3 nucleotides read TGCGCCAGCAGCTTGGACCCCCCAGCGTGGCAAGAGACCCAGTACTTC.

CDR3 nucleotide sequence: TGTGCCAGCAGCGTAGAGCCAGGGACAGCCTCATTAGCAGGCTACACCTTC. This translates into CASSVEPGTASLAGYTF. The chain uses TRBV9 and TRBJ1-2; 7 nucleotides agree with TRBD1. There are 17 residues in the CDR3. After removal of 0 bases from V and 8 bases from J, the junction contained 16 bases not matched to a gene. Germline V lookup: CDR1 SGDLS, CDR2 YYNGEE.

The rearrangement joins TRBV30 to TRBJ2-4; D might be TRBD2 (6 bases). Trimming stripped 1 base from V and 7 bases from J, with 11 bases between. The length of the CDR3 is 13 residues. In germline, CDR1 is GTSNPN, CDR2 SVGIG (reference sequence). CDR3 sequence reads: CAWSASEINIQYF. DNA for the CDR3: TGTGCCTGGAGTGCTAGCGAGATTAACATTCAGTACTTC.

The V gene is TRBV19, the J gene TRBJ1-1; 7 bases line up with TRBD1. CDR1 LNHDA and CDR2 SQIVND come from the germline V gene (reference sequence). The V segment lost 3 bases and the J segment 3 bases; nucleotides outside the gene matches: 13. This CDR3 contains 17 residues. This chain's CDR3 is CASSMLGGGWKDTEAFF. The CDR3 DNA sequence: TGTGCCAGTAGTATGTTAGGAGGGGGCTGGAAAGACACTGAAGCTTTCTTT.